The clone carrying this T cell receptor (beta chain) occurred many times. The data originate from a study of T cells in Graves' hyperthyroidism and ophthalmopathy. Amplification of TCR beta CDR3 regions was performed using RNA transcripts as template. The HTBI set primed first-round TCR CDR3 RT-PCR. TCRdb fed the multiplex PCR reads into MiXCR, producing one record per CDR3 protein. This table holds around 450,000 distinct CDR3 sequences, around 16% found once. The CDR3 extends over 15 amino acids. Germline lookup yields CDR1 SGHRS and CDR2 YFSETQ. V dropped 0 bases and J dropped 8; count of bases not matched to a gene: 4.

Input material: blood. The chain couples TRBV5-1 to TRBJ1-6, with 8 bases aligning to TRBD1. This clonotype originated in a woman younger than 35 with Graves' hyperthyroidism. CDR3 amino acids: CASSLEAGGDSPLHF. The CDR3 DNA follows: TGCGCCAGCAGCTTGGAGGCAGGGGGCGATTCACCCCTCCACTTT.